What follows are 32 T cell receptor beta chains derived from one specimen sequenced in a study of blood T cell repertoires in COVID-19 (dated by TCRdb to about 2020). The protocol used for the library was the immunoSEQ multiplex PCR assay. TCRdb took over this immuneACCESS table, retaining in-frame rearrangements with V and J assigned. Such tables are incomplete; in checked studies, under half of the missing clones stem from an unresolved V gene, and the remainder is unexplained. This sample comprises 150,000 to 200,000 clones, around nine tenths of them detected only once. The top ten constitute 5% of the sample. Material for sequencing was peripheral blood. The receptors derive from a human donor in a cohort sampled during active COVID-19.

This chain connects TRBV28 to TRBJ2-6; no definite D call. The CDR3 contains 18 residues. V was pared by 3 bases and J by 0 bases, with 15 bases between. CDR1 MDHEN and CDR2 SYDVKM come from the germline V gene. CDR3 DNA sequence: TGTGCCAGCAGTTTTGGAGAATCCCTACGCTCTGGGGCCAACGTCCTGACTTTC. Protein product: CASSFGESLRSGANVLTF.

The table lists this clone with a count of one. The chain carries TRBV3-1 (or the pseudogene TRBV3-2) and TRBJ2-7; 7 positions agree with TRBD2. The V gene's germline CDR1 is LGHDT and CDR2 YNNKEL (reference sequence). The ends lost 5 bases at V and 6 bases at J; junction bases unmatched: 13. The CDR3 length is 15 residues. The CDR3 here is CASSRTGGPSSEQYF. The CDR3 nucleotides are TGTGCCAGCAGCAGAACGGGAGGTCCTTCCAGCGAGCAGTACTTC.

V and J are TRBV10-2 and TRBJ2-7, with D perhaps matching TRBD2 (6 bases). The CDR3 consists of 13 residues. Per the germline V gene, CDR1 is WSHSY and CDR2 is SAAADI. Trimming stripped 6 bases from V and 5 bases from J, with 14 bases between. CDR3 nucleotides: TGCGCCAGCAGAGTGGCGGGGTTCCACGAGCAGTACTTC. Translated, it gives CASRVAGFHEQYF.

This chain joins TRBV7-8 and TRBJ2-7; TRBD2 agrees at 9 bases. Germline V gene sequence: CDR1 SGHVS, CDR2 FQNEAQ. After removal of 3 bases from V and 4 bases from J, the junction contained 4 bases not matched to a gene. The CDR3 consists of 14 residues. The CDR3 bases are TGTGCCAGCAGCTTGGGACTAGCTGATTACGAGCAGTACTTC. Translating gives CASSLGLADYEQYF.

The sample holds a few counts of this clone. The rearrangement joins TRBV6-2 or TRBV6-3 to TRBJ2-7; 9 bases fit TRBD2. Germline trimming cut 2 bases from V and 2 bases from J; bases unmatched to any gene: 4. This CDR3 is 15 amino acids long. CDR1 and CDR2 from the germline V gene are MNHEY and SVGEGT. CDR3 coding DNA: TGTGCCAGCAGTTACGGCGGCGGGGGGGCCTACGAGCAGTACTTC. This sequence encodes CASSYGGGGAYEQYF.

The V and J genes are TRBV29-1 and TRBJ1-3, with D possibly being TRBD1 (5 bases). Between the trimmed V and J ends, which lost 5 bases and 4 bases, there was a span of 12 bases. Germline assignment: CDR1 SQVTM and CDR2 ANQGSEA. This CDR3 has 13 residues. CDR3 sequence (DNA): TGCAGCGTTCTCACGACAGCCGGAAACACCATATATTTT. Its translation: CSVLTTAGNTIYF.

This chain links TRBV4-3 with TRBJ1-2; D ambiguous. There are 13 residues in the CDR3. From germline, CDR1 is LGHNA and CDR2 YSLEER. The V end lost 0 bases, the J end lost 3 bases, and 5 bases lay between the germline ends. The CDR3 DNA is TGCGCCAGCAGCCAAGATCTAGACTATGGCTACACCTTC. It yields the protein CASSQDLDYGYTF.

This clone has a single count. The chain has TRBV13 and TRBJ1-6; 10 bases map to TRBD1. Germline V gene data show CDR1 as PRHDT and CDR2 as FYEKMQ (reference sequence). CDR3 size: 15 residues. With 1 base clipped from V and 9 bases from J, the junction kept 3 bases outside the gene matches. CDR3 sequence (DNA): TGTGCCAGCAGCTTAGAGGGACAGGGGCCTTCACCCCTCCACTTT. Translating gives CASSLEGQGPSPLHF.

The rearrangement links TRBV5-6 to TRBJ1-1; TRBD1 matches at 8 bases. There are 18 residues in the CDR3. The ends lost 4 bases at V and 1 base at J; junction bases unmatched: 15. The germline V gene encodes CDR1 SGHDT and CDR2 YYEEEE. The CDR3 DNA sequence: TGTGCCAGCAGCCGCAAGGGGGTTGCAGGGGGCGCGAACACTGAAGCTTTCTTT. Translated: CASSRKGVAGGANTEAFF.

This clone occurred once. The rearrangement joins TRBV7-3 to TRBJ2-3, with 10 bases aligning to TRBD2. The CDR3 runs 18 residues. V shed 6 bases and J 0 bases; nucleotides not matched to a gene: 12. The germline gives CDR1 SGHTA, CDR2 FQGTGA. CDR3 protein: CASSPSGGIPTSTDTQYF. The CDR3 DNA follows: TGTGCCAGCAGTCCTAGCGGGGGAATACCTACTAGCACAGATACGCAGTATTTT.

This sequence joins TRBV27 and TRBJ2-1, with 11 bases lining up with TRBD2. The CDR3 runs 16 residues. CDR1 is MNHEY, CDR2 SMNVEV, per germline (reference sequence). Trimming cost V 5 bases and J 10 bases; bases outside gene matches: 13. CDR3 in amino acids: CASSPQGSGRALEQFF. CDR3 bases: TGTGCCAGCAGTCCCCAGGGTAGCGGGAGGGCCTTGGAGCAGTTCTTC.

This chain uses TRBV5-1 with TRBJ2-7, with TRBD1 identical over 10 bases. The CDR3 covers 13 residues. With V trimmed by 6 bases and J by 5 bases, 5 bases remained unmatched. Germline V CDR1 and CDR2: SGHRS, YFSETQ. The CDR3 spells CASKGQGLDEQYF. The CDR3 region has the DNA TGCGCCAGCAAGGGACAGGGGCTCGACGAGCAGTACTTC.

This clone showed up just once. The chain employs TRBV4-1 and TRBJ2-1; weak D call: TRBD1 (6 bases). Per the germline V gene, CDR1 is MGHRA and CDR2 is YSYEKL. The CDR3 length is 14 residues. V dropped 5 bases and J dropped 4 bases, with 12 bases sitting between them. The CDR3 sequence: CASSIGQNYNEQFF. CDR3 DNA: TGCGCCAGCAGCATAGGACAGAATTACAATGAGCAGTTCTTC.

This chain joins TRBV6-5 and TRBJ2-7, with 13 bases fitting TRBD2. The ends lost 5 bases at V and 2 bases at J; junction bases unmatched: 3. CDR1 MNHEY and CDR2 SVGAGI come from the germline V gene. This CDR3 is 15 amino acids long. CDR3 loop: CASSLTSGRPYEQYF. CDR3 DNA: TGTGCCAGCAGTCTGACTAGCGGGAGGCCCTACGAGCAGTACTTC.

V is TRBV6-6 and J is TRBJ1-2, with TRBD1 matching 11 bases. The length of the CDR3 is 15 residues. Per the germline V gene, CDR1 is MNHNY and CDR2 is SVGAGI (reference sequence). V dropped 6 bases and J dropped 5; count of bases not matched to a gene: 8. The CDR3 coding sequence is TGTGCCAGCAGCCCCTTTGGACAGGGGGCTTATGGCTACACCTTC. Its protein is CASSPFGQGAYGYTF.

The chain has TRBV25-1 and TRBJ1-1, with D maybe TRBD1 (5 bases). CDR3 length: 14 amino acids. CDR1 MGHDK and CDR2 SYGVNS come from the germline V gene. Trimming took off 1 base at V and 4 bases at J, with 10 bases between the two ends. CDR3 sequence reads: CASSEWLGGTEAFF. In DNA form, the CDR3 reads TGTGCCAGCAGTGAATGGTTGGGGGGCACTGAAGCTTTCTTT. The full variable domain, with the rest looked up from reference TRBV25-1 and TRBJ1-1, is EADIYQTPRYLVIGTGKKITLECSQTMGHDKMYWYQQDPGMELHLIHYSYGVNSTEKGDLSSESTVSRIRTEHFPLTLESARPSHTSQYLCASSEWLGGTEAFFGQGTRLTVV.

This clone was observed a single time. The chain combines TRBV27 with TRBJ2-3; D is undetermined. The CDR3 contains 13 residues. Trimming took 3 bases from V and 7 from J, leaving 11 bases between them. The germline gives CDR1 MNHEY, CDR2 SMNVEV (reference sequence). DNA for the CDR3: TGTGCCAGCAGTTTTACTCCCGCGCATACGCAGTATTTT. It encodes CASSFTPAHTQYF.

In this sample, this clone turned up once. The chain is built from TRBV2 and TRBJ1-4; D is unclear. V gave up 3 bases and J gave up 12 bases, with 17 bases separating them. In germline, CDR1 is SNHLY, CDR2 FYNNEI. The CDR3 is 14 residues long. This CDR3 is CASSDFGAVYQLFF. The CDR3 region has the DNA TGTGCCAGCAGTGACTTCGGCGCGGTGTACCAACTGTTTTTT.

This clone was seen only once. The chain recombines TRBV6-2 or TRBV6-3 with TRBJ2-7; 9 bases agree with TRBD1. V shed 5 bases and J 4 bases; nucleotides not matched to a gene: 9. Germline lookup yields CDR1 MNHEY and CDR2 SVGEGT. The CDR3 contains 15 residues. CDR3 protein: CASSDPGTGLYEQYF. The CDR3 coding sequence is TGTGCCAGCAGTGACCCCGGGACAGGGCTATACGAGCAGTACTTC.

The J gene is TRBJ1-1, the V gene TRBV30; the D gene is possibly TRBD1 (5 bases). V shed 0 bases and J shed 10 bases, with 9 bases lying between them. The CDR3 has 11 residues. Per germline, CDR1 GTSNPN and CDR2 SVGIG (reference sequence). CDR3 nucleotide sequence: TGTGCCTGGAGTGTGTCGGGGGTAGCTTTCTTT. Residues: CAWSVSGVAFF.

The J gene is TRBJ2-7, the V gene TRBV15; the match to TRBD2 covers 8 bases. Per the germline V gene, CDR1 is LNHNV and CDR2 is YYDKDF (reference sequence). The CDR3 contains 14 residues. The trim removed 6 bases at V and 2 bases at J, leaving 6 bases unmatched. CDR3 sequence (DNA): TGTGCCACCAGTTTGGCTAGCGGGCCCTACGAGCAGTACTTC. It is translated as CATSLASGPYEQYF.

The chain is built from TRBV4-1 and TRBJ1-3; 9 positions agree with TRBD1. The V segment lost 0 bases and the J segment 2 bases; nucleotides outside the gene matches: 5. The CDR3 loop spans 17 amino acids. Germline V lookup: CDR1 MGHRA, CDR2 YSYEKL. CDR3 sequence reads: CASSQDGTGLAGNTIYF. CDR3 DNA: TGCGCCAGCAGCCAAGATGGGACAGGGTTAGCTGGAAACACCATATATTTT.

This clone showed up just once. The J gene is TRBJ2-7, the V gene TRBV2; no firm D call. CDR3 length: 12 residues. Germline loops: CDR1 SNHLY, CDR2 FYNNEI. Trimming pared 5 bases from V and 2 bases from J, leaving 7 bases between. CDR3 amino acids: CASSLLAYEQYF. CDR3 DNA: TGTGCCAGCAGTTTGTTAGCCTACGAGCAGTACTTC.

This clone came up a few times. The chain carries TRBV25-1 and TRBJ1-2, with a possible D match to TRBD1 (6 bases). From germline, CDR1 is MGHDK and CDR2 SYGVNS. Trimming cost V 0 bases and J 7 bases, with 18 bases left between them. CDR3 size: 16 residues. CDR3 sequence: CASSEYGRGGAAGYTF. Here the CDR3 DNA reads TGTGCCAGCAGTGAATACGGGAGGGGGGGTGCCGCTGGCTACACCTTC.

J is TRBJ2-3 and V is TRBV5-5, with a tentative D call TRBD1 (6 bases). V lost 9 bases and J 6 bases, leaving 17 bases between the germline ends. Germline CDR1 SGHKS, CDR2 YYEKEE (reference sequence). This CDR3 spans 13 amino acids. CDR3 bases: TGTGCCACCGATCGGGACACCGGGGATACGCAGTATTTT. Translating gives CATDRDTGDTQYF.

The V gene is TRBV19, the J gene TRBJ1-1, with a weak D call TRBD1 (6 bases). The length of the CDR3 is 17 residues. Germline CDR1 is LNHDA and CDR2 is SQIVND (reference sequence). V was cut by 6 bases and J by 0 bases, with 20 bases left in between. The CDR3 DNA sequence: TGTGCCAGTAGCCACATGGGCAGGGGATGGGTGAACACTGAAGCTTTCTTT. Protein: CASSHMGRGWVNTEAFF.

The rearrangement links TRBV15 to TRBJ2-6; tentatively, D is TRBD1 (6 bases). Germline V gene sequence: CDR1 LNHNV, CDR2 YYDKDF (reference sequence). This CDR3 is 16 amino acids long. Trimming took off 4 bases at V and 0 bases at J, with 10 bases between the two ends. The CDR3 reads CATSMGHPSGANVLTF. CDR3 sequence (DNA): TGTGCCACCAGCATGGGACATCCCTCTGGGGCCAACGTCCTGACTTTC.

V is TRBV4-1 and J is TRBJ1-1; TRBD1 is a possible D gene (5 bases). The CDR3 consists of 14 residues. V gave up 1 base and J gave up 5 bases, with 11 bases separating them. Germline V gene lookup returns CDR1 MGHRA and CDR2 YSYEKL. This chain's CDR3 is CASSQGREGTEAFF. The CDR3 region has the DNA TGCGCCAGCAGCCAAGGCAGGGAAGGGACTGAAGCTTTCTTT.

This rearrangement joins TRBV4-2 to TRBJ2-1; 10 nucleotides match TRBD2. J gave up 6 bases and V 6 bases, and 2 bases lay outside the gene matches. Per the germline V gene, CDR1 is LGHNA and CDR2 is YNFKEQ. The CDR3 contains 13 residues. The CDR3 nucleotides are TGTGCCAGCAGTGGACTAGCGGCCAATGAGCAGTTCTTC. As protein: CASSGLAANEQFF.

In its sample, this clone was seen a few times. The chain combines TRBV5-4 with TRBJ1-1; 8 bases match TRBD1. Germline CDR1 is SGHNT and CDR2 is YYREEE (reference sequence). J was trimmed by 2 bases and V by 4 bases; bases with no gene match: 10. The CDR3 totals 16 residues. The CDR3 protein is CASSRTTGDPNTEAFF. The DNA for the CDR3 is TGTGCCAGCAGCAGAACGACAGGGGATCCTAACACTGAAGCTTTCTTT.

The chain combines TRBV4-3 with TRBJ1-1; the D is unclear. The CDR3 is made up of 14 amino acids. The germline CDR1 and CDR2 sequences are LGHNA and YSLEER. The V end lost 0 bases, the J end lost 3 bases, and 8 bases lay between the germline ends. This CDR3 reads CASSQDSSDTEAFF. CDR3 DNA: TGCGCCAGCAGCCAAGATTCCTCGGACACTGAAGCTTTCTTT.

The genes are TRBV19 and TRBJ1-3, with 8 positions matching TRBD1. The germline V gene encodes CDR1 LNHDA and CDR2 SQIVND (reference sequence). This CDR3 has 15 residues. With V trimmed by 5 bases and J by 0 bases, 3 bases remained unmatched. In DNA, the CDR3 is TGTGCCAGTAGTTCGGGACAGGACTCTGGAAACACCATATATTTT. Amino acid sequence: CASSSGQDSGNTIYF.